These T cell receptor beta chains were read from a single sample in a study of human T cells and chemical hapten exposure. TCRdb passed the RACE reads through MiXCR, listing each CDR3 protein once. This table holds hundreds of thousands of distinct CDR3 sequences, about 6% found once. Sequenced material: whole blood, taken in connection with sensitization to the hapten diphenylcyclopropenone (DPC). All receptors come from a woman aged 18 to 35 with alopecia areata. Some clones in this sample may be carry-over from other donors' samples. Both conserved end residues are trimmed from each CDR3. Fields, in order: V gene, J gene, D gene, CDR3 protein. A D gene is named only where the DNA matches it firmly.

v_gene: TRBV7-8
j_gene: TRBJ2-7
d_gene: TRBD1
CDR3aa: ASSSFTWDRSGEQY

v_gene: TRBV12-3/TRBV12-4
j_gene: TRBJ1-1
d_gene: .
CDR3aa: ASSLAGAGTEAF

v_gene: TRBV10-3
j_gene: TRBJ2-7
d_gene: TRBD1
CDR3aa: AIRPSGTDTYEQY

v_gene: TRBV29-1
j_gene: TRBJ2-3
d_gene: .
CDR3aa: SVLKADTQY

v_gene: TRBV3-1
j_gene: TRBJ1-2
d_gene: .
CDR3aa: ASSQNRDSFGYT

v_gene: TRBV20-1
j_gene: TRBJ1-1
d_gene: .
CDR3aa: SARVQAVMNTEAF

v_gene: TRBV7-2
j_gene: TRBJ2-5
d_gene: .
CDR3aa: ASSTRGFSETQY

v_gene: TRBV20-1
j_gene: TRBJ1-4
d_gene: .
CDR3aa: SAATGTAEKLF

v_gene: TRBV20-1
j_gene: TRBJ2-3
d_gene: TRBD2
CDR3aa: SARGRLAGSTDTQY

v_gene: TRBV7-3
j_gene: TRBJ1-2
d_gene: .
CDR3aa: ASSLTPERGAYGYT

v_gene: TRBV24-1
j_gene: TRBJ2-3
d_gene: TRBD2
CDR3aa: ATSDLAVSTDTQY

v_gene: TRBV7-2
j_gene: TRBJ2-6
d_gene: .
CDR3aa: ASSNPRGGANVLT

v_gene: TRBV3-1
j_gene: TRBJ2-7
d_gene: .
CDR3aa: ASSQDAGTYEQY

v_gene: TRBV7-3
j_gene: TRBJ2-2
d_gene: .
CDR3aa: ASSPSGAQNTGELF

v_gene: TRBV6-6
j_gene: TRBJ2-7
d_gene: .
CDR3aa: ASSYGFYEQY

v_gene: TRBV28
j_gene: TRBJ2-7
d_gene: .
CDR3aa: ASSDGQFGYEQY

v_gene: TRBV3-1
j_gene: TRBJ2-7
d_gene: .
CDR3aa: ASSQGNSYYEQY

v_gene: TRBV21-1
j_gene: TRBJ1-1
d_gene: .
CDR3aa: ASRGRNLQGATEAF

v_gene: TRBV10-3
j_gene: TRBJ2-3
d_gene: .
CDR3aa: AIRSTDTQY

v_gene: TRBV2
j_gene: TRBJ2-7
d_gene: .
CDR3aa: ASSEALQGAAEQY

v_gene: TRBV5-1
j_gene: TRBJ2-1
d_gene: TRBD2
CDR3aa: ASSFSGGSYNEQF

v_gene: TRBV6-2/TRBV6-3
j_gene: TRBJ2-1
d_gene: .
CDR3aa: ASSPAATGEQF

v_gene: TRBV24-1
j_gene: TRBJ1-5
d_gene: .
CDR3aa: ATSVREGNQPQH

v_gene: TRBV7-2
j_gene: TRBJ2-3
d_gene: TRBD2
CDR3aa: ASSLVGGGANTQY

v_gene: TRBV27
j_gene: TRBJ1-1
d_gene: .
CDR3aa: ASSSTIGNTEAF

v_gene: TRBV20-1
j_gene: TRBJ1-1
d_gene: .
CDR3aa: SARDSGRPMNTEAF

v_gene: TRBV11-2
j_gene: TRBJ2-3
d_gene: .
CDR3aa: ASSLVRGTVYTDTQY

v_gene: TRBV6-2/TRBV6-3
j_gene: TRBJ1-2
d_gene: TRBD1
CDR3aa: ASRYGTGGFSGGYT

v_gene: TRBV10-3
j_gene: TRBJ1-4
d_gene: .
CDR3aa: AISVQRGFTGDATNEKLF

v_gene: TRBV12-3/TRBV12-4
j_gene: TRBJ1-6
d_gene: .
CDR3aa: ASRWGGRNSPLH

v_gene: TRBV7-2
j_gene: TRBJ2-3
d_gene: TRBD2
CDR3aa: ASSFLAGSSTDTQY

v_gene: TRBV25-1
j_gene: TRBJ1-2
d_gene: .
CDR3aa: ASSDYSVYGYT

v_gene: TRBV20-1
j_gene: TRBJ2-7
d_gene: .
CDR3aa: SARVPGSSYEQY

v_gene: TRBV6-1
j_gene: TRBJ1-5
d_gene: .
CDR3aa: ASTPRDRYNQPQH

v_gene: TRBV7-2
j_gene: TRBJ2-7
d_gene: TRBD2
CDR3aa: ASSLGLAASYEQY

v_gene: TRBV3-1
j_gene: TRBJ1-2
d_gene: .
CDR3aa: ASSQRGTNYGYT

v_gene: TRBV2
j_gene: TRBJ1-2
d_gene: TRBD1
CDR3aa: ASSTGGGENT

v_gene: TRBV12-3/TRBV12-4
j_gene: TRBJ1-2
d_gene: .
CDR3aa: ASSPPLGVTGYT

v_gene: TRBV29-1
j_gene: TRBJ1-5
d_gene: .
CDR3aa: SVLQDSNQPQH

v_gene: TRBV29-1
j_gene: TRBJ1-2
d_gene: TRBD1
CDR3aa: SVEDRGTGGRQGYT

v_gene: TRBV5-1
j_gene: TRBJ2-7
d_gene: .
CDR3aa: ASSFATGTYEQY

v_gene: TRBV5-6
j_gene: TRBJ1-1
d_gene: .
CDR3aa: ASSLAMRTEAF

v_gene: TRBV4-2
j_gene: TRBJ1-1
d_gene: .
CDR3aa: ASSQSTGAAQMNTEAF

v_gene: TRBV5-7
j_gene: TRBJ2-1
d_gene: .
CDR3aa: ASRFWSGSYNEQF

v_gene: TRBV20-1
j_gene: TRBJ2-7
d_gene: TRBD1
CDR3aa: SANRDSSYEQY

v_gene: TRBV20-1
j_gene: TRBJ2-3
d_gene: TRBD2
CDR3aa: SAIKSGGSPGTQY

v_gene: TRBV6-1
j_gene: TRBJ1-1
d_gene: .
CDR3aa: ASSEGTNTEAF

v_gene: TRBV10-1
j_gene: TRBJ2-6
d_gene: .
CDR3aa: ASSGPDSGANVLT